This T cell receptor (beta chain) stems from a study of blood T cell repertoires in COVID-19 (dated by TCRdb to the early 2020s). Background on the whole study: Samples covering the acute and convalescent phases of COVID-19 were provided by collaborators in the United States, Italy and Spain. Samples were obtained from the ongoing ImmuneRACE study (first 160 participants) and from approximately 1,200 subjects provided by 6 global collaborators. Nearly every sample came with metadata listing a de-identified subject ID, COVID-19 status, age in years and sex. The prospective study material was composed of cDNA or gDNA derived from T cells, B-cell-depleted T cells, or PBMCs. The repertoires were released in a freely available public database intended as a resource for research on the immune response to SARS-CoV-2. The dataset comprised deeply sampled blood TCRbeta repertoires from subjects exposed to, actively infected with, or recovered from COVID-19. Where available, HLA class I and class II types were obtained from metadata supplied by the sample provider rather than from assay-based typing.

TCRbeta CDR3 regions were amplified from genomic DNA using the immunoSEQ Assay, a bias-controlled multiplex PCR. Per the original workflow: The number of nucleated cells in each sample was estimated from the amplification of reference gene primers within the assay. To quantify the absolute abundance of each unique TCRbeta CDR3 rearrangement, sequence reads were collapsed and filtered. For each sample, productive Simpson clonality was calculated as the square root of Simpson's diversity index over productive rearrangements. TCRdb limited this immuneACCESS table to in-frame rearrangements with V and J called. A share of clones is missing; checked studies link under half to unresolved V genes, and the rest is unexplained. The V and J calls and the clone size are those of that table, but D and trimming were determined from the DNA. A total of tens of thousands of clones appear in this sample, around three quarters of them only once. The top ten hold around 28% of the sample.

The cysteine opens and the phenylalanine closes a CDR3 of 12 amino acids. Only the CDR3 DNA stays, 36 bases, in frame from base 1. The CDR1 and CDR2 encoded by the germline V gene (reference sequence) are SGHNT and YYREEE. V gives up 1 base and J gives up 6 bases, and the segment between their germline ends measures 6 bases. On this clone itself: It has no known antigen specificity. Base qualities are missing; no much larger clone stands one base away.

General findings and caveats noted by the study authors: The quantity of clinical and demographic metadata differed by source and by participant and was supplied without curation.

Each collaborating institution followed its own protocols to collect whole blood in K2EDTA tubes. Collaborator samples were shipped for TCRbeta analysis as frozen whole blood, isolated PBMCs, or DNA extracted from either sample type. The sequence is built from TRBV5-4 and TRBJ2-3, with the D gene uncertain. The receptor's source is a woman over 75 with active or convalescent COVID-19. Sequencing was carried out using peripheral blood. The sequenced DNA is TGTGCCAGCAGCTTGTATCTGGATACGCAGTATTTT. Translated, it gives CASSLYLDTQYF. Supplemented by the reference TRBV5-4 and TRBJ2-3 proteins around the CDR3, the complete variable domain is ETGVTQSPTHLIKTRGQQVTLRCSSQSGHNTVSWYQQALGQGPQFIFQYYREEENGRGNFPPRFSGLQFPNYSSELNVNALELDDSALYLCASSLYLDTQYFGPGTRLTVL.